This entry describes one T cell receptor (beta chain). This clonotype was counted only a few times. Its antigen remains unidentified. No quality values exist for individual bases; no much larger clone is one base distant. The data derive from a study of T-cell reconstitution after alpha-beta-depleted transplantation in children (dated by TCRdb to about 2016). About the full investigation: Using TCR repertoire profiling, the study followed T-cell immune reconstitution in a quantitative way in children after TCRalphabeta/CD19-depleted allogeneic hematopoietic cell transplantation.

Inclusive of the bounding cysteine and phenylalanine, the CDR3 is 14 residues long. Only the CDR3 DNA is retained, 42 bases long and in frame from the first base. V loses 8 bases, J loses 0 bases, and the germline ends lie 11 bases apart. From a lookup of the germline V gene (reference sequence), CDR1 and CDR2 are MNHEY and SMNVEV. Libraries were built with PCR. The reads were generated on an Illumina HiSeq 2500. TCR library preparation used molecular barcoding, with unique molecular identifiers applied to normalize quantification of the TCRbeta repertoire. In TCRdb, the public reads were trimmed at Q25 with fastp and aligned with MiXCR, with productive beta chains retained. CDR3 protein sequences are deduplicated, and each keeps its most common genes and DNA. For this sample there are about 600,000 distinct CDR3 sequences; 10% appear just once. The ten largest clones represent about 4.2% of the sample.

This sequence was found in a human donor who donated a stem cell graft to a child with acute myeloid leukemia. The source was PBMCs from the stem cell graft donor, collected from the stem cell graft. This chain joins TRBV27 to TRBJ1-5; the D gene identity is not certain. The DNA sequence reads TGTGCCAGCGGGGAATTGGATAGCAATCAGCCCCAGCATTTT. This encodes CASGELDSNQPQHF.